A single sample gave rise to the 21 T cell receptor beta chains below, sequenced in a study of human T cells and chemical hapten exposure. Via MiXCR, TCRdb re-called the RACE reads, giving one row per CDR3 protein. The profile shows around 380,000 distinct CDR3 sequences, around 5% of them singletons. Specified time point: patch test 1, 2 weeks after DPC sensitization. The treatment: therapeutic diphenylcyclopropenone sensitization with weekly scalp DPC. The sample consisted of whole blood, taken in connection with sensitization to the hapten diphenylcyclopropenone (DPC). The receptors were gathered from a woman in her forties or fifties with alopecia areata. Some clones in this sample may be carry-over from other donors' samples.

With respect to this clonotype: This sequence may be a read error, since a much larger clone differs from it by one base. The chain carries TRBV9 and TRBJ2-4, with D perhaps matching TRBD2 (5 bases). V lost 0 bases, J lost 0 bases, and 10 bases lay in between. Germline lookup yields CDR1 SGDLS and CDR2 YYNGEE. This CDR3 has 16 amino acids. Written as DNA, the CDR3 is TGTGCCAGCAGCGTAGCCGGGGTGCTAGCCAAAAACATTCAGTACTTC. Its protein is CASSVAGVLAKNIQYF.

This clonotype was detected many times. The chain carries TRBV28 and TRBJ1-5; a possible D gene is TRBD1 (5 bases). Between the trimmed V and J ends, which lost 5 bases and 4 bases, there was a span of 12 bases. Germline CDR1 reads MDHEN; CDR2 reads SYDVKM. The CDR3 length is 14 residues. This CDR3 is CASSGQGANQPQHF. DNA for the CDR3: TGTGCCAGCAGTGGGCAGGGTGCTAATCAGCCCCAGCATTTT.

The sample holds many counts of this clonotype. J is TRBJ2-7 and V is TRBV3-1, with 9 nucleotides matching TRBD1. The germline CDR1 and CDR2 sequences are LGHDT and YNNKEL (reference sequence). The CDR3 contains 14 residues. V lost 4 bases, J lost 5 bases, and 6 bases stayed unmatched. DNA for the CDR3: TGTGCCAGCAGCCGAGCCGGGACAGGGAACGAGCAGTACTTC. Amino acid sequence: CASSRAGTGNEQYF.

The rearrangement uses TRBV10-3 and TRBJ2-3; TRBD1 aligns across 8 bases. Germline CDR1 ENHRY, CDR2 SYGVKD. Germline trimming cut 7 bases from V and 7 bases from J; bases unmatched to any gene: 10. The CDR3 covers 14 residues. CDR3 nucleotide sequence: TGTGCCATCATAAGGGACAGGCCTAGTAATACGCAGTATTTT. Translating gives CAIIRDRPSNTQYF.

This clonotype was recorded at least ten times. This chain's CDR3 is CASSQDWDRDYNEQFF. CDR3 bases: TGCGCCAGCAGCCAAGATTGGGACAGGGACTACAATGAGCAGTTCTTC. The chain has TRBV4-3 and TRBJ2-1, with 9 bases aligning to TRBD1. CDR1 is LGHNA, CDR2 YSLEER, per germline. The J segment lost 3 bases and the V segment lost 0 bases, leaving 3 bases of the junction unmatched. The CDR3 covers 16 residues.

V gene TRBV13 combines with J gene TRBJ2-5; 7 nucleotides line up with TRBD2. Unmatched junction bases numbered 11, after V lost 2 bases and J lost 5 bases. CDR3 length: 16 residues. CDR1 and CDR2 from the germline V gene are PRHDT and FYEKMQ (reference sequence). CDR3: CASSLPTSAPGETQYF. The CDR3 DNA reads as TGTGCCAGCAGCTTACCTACTAGCGCCCCAGGGGAGACCCAGTACTTC.

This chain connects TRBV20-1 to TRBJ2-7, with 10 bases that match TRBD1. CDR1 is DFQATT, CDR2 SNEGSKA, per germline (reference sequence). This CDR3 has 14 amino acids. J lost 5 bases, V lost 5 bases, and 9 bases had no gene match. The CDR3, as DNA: TGCAGTGCTGGGGGACAGGGGAGAGCTCACGAGCAGTACTTC. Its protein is CSAGGQGRAHEQYF.

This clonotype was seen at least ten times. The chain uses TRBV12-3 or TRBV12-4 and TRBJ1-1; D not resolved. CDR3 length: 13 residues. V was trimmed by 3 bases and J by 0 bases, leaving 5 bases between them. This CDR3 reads CASSLLMNTEAFF. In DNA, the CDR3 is TGTGCCAGCAGTTTGTTGATGAACACTGAAGCTTTCTTT.

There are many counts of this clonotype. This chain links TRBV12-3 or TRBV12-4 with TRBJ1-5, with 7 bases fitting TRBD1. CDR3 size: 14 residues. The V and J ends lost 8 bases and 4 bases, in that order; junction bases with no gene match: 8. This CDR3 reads CASSMNRGNQPQHF. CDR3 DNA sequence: TGTGCCAGCTCGATGAACAGGGGAAATCAGCCCCAGCATTTT.

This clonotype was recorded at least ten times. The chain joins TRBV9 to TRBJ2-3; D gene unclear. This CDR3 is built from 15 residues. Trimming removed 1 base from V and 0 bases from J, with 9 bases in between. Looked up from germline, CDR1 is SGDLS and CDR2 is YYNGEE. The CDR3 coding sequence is TGTGCCAGCAGCGTAACCTTTTCTAGCACAGATACGCAGTATTTT. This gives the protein CASSVTFSSTDTQYF.

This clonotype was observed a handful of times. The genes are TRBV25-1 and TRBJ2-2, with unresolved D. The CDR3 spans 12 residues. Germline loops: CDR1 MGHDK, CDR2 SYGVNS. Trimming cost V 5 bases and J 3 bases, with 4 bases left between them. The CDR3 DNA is TGTGCCAGCAGTCACTACACCGGGGAGCTGTTTTTT. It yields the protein CASSHYTGELFF.

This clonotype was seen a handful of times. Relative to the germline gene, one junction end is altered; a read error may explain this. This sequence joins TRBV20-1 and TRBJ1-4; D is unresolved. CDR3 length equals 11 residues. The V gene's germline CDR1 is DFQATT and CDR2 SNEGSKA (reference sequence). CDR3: CSARPSSLQVF. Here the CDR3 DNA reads TGCAGTGCTAGACCGTCGAGCCTTCAAGTTTTT.

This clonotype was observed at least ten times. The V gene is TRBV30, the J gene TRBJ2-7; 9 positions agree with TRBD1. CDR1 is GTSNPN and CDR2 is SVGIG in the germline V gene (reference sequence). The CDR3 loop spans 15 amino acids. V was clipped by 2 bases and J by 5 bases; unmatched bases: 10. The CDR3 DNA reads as TGTGCCTGGAGTCCCGTAACAGGGGGCACCGACGAGCAGTACTTC. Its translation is CAWSPVTGGTDEQYF. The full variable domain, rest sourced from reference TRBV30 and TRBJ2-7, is SQTIHQWPATLVQPVGSPLSLECTVEGTSNPNLYWYRQAAGRGLQLLFYSVGIGQISSEVPQNLSASRPQDRQFILSSKKLLLSDSGFYLCAWSPVTGGTDEQYFGPGTRLTVT.

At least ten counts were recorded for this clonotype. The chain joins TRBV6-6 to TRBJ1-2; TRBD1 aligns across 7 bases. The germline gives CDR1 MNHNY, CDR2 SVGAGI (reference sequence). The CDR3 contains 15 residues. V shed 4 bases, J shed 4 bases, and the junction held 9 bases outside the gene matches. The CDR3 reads CASSFSRQGGYGYTF. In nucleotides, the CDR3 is TGTGCCAGCAGTTTTTCCCGACAGGGAGGCTATGGCTACACCTTC.

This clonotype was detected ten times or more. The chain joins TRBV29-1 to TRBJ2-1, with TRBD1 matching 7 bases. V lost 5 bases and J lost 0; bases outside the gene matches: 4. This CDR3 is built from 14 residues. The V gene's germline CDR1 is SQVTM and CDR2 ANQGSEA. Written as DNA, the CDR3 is TGCAGCGTTAGAAGGGACAGCTCCTACAATGAGCAGTTCTTC. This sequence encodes CSVRRDSSYNEQFF.

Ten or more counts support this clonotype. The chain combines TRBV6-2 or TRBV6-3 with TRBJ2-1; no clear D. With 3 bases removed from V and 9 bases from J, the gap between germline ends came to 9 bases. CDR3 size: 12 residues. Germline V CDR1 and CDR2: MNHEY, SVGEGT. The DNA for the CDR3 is TGTGCCAGCAGTTATGGGGTAGGTGAGCAGTTCTTC. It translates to CASSYGVGEQFF.

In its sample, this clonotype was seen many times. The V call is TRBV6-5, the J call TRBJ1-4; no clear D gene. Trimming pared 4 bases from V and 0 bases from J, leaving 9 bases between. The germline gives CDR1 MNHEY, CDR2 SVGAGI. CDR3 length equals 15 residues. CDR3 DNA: TGTGCCAGCAGTTCACAACCCGCAACTAATGAAAAACTGTTTTTT. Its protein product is CASSSQPATNEKLFF.

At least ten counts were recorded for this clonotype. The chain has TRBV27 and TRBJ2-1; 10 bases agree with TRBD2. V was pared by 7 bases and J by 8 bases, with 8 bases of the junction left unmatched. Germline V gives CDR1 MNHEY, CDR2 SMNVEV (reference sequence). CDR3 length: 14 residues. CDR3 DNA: TGTGCCAGCACCCCTAGCGGGAGTTACGATGAGCAGTTCTTC. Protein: CASTPSGSYDEQFF.

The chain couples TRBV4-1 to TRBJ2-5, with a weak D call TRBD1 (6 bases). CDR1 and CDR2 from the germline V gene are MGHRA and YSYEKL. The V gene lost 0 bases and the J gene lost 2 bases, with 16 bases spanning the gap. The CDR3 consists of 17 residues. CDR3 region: CASSQDRGGSKQETQYF. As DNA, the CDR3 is TGCGCCAGCAGCCAAGATCGAGGGGGAAGCAAACAAGAGACCCAGTACTTC.

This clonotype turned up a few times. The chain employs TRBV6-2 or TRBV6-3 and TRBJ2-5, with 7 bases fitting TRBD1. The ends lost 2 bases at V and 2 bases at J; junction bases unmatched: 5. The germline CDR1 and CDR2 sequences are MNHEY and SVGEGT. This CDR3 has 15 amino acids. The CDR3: CASSYNRDSQETQYF. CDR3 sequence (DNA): TGTGCCAGCAGTTACAACCGGGACAGTCAAGAGACCCAGTACTTC.

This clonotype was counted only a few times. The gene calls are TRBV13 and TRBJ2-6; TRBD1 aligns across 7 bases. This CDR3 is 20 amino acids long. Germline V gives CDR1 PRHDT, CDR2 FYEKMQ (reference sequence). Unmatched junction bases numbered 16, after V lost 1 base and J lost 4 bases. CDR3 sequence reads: CASSLVRGRMAPFGANVLTF. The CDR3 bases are TGTGCCAGCAGCTTAGTGAGGGGGCGAATGGCCCCTTTCGGGGCCAACGTCCTGACTTTC.